This TCR beta chain is drawn from a study of blood T cells in healthy people across ages. Losses at the gene ends were 3 bases for V and 4 bases for J; bases not matched to a gene: 8. Germline lookup yields CDR1 SGHTA and CDR2 FQGNSA. The CDR3 spans 15 residues. PBMCs, at least 7 million per sample, were isolated. Study-level points and caveats: Naive and antigen-experienced cells were not separated, limiting conclusive comparison.

Note on this clonotype: The antigen remains undetermined.

A sample-barcoded 5' primer and a J-beta primer mix were used in a second PCR of about 6 to 12 cycles. TCRdb recomputed calls from the 5' RACE reads with MiXCR, one row per CDR3 protein. Of some 850,000 distinct CDR3 sequences listed, about 26% are singletons. This sample was shared with a second study, whose subject was T cells of mothers and their children. This second study notes: Whatever RNA was extracted went entirely into cDNA synthesis, at roughly 1.5 ug per 15 ul. A slight, non-significant increase in overlap was found for related mother-child pairs relative to unrelated pairs.

The clonotype comes from a boy aged 5-17 years in good health. This chain uses TRBV7-2 with TRBJ2-7; 8 positions match TRBD2. Material for sequencing was blood. The CDR3 sequence is CASSLGTRGGYEQYF. The CDR3 region has the DNA TGTGCCAGCAGCTTGGGGACTAGAGGGGGATACGAGCAGTACTTC.